These 13 T cell receptor beta chains came from one sample sequenced in a study of blood T cell repertoires in COVID-19. Sequencing was performed with immunoSEQ multiplex PCR; in TCRdb, only in-frame clones are kept and a portion is missing. The sample shows 350,000 to 450,000 clones, 75% to 90% of them seen only once. Sample: PBMCs or T cells enriched from blood (not recorded which). The origin of the receptors is a man aged 25-45 years who had recovered from COVID-19.

This chain connects TRBV28 to TRBJ2-5; TRBD1 agrees at 7 bases. Germline CDR1 reads MDHEN; CDR2 reads SYDVKM. Trimming cost V 6 bases and J 2 bases; bases outside gene matches: 9. The CDR3 runs to 15 residues. The CDR3 nucleotides read TGTGCCAGCAGCCCCCCCCCGACAGGGCAAGAGACCCAGTACTTC. Translated: CASSPPPTGQETQYF.

The rearrangement uses TRBV27 and TRBJ2-3; 9 bases align to TRBD1. Germline CDR1 is MNHEY and CDR2 is SMNVEV (reference sequence). V gave up 2 bases and J gave up 4 bases; unmatched junction bases: 4. CDR3 length equals 15 residues. The CDR3 is CASSLVRQGADTQYF. CDR3 coding DNA: TGTGCCAGCAGTTTAGTACGACAGGGGGCAGATACGCAGTATTTT.

The chain combines TRBV5-6 with TRBJ2-5, with D maybe TRBD1 (5 bases). There are 16 residues in the CDR3. Germline loops: CDR1 SGHDT, CDR2 YYEEEE. V was trimmed by 5 bases and J by 4 bases, leaving 21 bases between them. CDR3 sequence reads: CASSEPGDSFRETQYF. CDR3 coding DNA: TGTGCCAGCAGTGAACCTGGAGACAGTTTTCGAGAGACCCAGTACTTC.

The chain couples TRBV6-5 to TRBJ1-2, with 9 nucleotides matching TRBD1. Germline CDR1 is MNHEY and CDR2 is SVGAGI. This CDR3 spans 13 amino acids. J lost 8 bases, V lost 6 bases, and 7 bases had no gene match. As DNA, the CDR3 is TGTGCCAGCAGCCGGGACAGGGCACGAGGCTACACCTTC. It specifies CASSRDRARGYTF.

The rearrangement joins TRBV12-3 or TRBV12-4 to TRBJ1-5; D remains ambiguous. With 5 bases removed from V and 4 bases from J, the gap between germline ends came to 9 bases. This CDR3 comprises 13 residues. The CDR3 DNA reads as TGTGCCAGCAGTCAGGATGAAAATCAGCCCCAGCATTTT. It is translated as CASSQDENQPQHF.

CDR3 protein: CASRGTDYNSPLHF. Here the CDR3 DNA reads TGTGCCAGCAGAGGGACAGATTATAATTCACCCCTCCACTTT. V gene TRBV28 combines with J gene TRBJ1-6, with 7 bases fitting TRBD1. Per the germline V gene, CDR1 is MDHEN and CDR2 is SYDVKM. The CDR3 covers 14 residues. V was pared by 6 bases and J by 4 bases, with 3 bases of the junction left unmatched.

The chain couples TRBV12-3 or TRBV12-4 to TRBJ1-2; D is unclear. The length of the CDR3 is 13 residues. The V end lost 4 bases, the J end lost 9 bases, and 15 bases lay between the germline ends. The CDR3 spells CASSSRLPASYTF. CDR3 nucleotide sequence: TGTGCCAGCAGTTCGCGACTCCCTGCCAGCTACACCTTC.

J is TRBJ1-6 and V is TRBV28; 7 nucleotides align to TRBD1. The CDR3 length is 13 residues. Per germline, CDR1 MDHEN and CDR2 SYDVKM. The J segment lost 12 bases and the V segment lost 7 bases, leaving 9 bases of the junction unmatched. CDR3 nucleotide sequence: TGTGCCAGCAAGCCGGGACAGCCTCTACCCCTCCACTTT. This sequence encodes CASKPGQPLPLHF.

Remarks on this clone: One end of the junction is discordant with germline, which a read error may explain. The CDR3 here is CASSLGGQNVNEKLFF. CDR3 nucleotide sequence: TGTGCTAGCAGCTTAGGGGGACAGAACGTTAATGAAAAACTGTTTTTT. The chain has TRBV7-7 and TRBJ1-4; TRBD1 aligns across 7 bases. The CDR3 runs 16 residues. The germline V gene has CDR1 SSHAT and CDR2 FNYEAQ (reference sequence).

The chain joins TRBV7-9 to TRBJ1-2; weak D call: TRBD1 (6 bases). This CDR3 has 14 residues. With 3 bases removed from V and 4 bases from J, the gap between germline ends came to 12 bases. Germline lookup yields CDR1 SEHNR and CDR2 FQNEAQ (reference sequence). The CDR3 reads CASSFGQNPYGYTF. The CDR3 bases are TGTGCCAGCAGCTTCGGACAGAACCCCTATGGCTACACCTTC.

The chain recombines TRBV5-1 with TRBJ1-6; TRBD1 is a possible D gene (6 bases). Trimming pared 4 bases from V and 0 bases from J, leaving 14 bases between. Looked up from germline, CDR1 is SGHRS and CDR2 is YFSETQ. The CDR3 has 17 residues. The CDR3 nucleotides are TGCGCCAGCAGCGACTCCGACAGGAGCTCCTATAATTCACCCCTCCACTTT. This gives the protein CASSDSDRSSYNSPLHF.

V is TRBV12-3 or TRBV12-4 and J is TRBJ2-2; 7 nucleotides agree with TRBD1. V shed 8 bases, J shed 3 bases, and the junction held 0 bases outside the gene matches. This CDR3 is 12 amino acids long. CDR3 DNA: TGTGCCAGCCAGGGGGACACCGGGGAGCTGTTTTTT. It is translated as CASQGDTGELFF.

The chain links TRBV7-9 to TRBJ1-5, with D hard to call. This CDR3 comprises 16 residues. Germline-derived CDR1 and CDR2 are SEHNR and FQNEAQ (reference sequence). With 6 bases removed from V and 11 bases from J, the gap between germline ends came to 26 bases. The DNA of the CDR3 is TGTGCCAGCAGTTACGGTAGGAGCGGGGATCTCAGGACCCAGCATTTT. Its protein is CASSYGRSGDLRTQHF.